This T cell receptor beta chain was profiled in a study of cytomegalovirus exposure and HLA in healthy donors. PCR primers comprised 60 Vbeta and 13 Jbeta primers. Repertoires were generated with immunoSEQ multiplex PCR, while TCRdb's copy carries only in-frame clones and drops some. Of roughly 86,000 clones in the sample, approximately 79% were seen once. With respect to this clone: Its antigen is undetermined.

Study outcomes and limitations: The study reported that TCR beta sequences accurately predicted HLA-A and HLA-B alleles in most subjects. Indistinguishable V segments, including TRBV6-2 and TRBV6-3, were excluded.

The CDR3 loop spans 16 amino acids. Germline V gene sequence: CDR1 SGHTA, CDR2 FQGNSA. Deletions cut 5 bases from V and 6 bases from J, with 22 bases between. This chain uses TRBV7-2 with TRBJ2-5; no definite D call. This sequence originates from a female donor in good health and CMV-seronegative. Sequencing was performed on PBMCs. CDR3 region: CASSPKETPGAKTQYF. The CDR3 region has the DNA TGTGCCAGCAGCCCTAAGGAGACGCCCGGCGCCAAGACCCAGTACTTC.